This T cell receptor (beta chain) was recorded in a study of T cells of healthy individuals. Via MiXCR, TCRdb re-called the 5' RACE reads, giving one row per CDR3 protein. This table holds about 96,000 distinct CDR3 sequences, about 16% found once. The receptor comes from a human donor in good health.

This chain's CDR3 is CATSRERGEAKNIQYF. DNA for the CDR3: TGTGCCACCAGCAGAGAAAGGGGGGAGGCCAAAAACATTCAGTACTTC. The chain employs TRBV15 and TRBJ2-4, with D tentatively TRBD1 or TRBD2 (6 bases each). The CDR3 consists of 16 residues. Germline lookup yields CDR1 LNHNV and CDR2 YYDKDF (reference sequence). V lost 0 bases, J lost 1 base, and 10 bases lay in between.